The source of this T cell receptor beta chain is a study of blood T cell repertoires in COVID-19. For the study at large: Acute and convalescent COVID-19 samples came from the United States, Italy and Spain.

The data were produced by immunoSEQ multiplex PCR, yet TCRdb's version contains in-frame clones alone and is incomplete. The sample holds around 200,000 clones, 87% seen once. Germline CDR1 reads LGHDT; CDR2 reads YNNKEL (reference sequence). Unmatched junction bases numbered 4, after V lost 6 bases and J lost 4 bases. This CDR3 has 13 residues. V usage is TRBV3-1 (or the pseudogene TRBV3-2) and J usage is TRBJ1-2; 8 bases align to TRBD1. Specimen: peripheral blood. The clonotype originates from a man between 40 and 49 years old with active or convalescent COVID-19. Here the CDR3 reads CASRQGDIYGYTF. The CDR3 nucleotides are TGTGCCAGCAGACAGGGGGATATCTATGGCTACACCTTC.